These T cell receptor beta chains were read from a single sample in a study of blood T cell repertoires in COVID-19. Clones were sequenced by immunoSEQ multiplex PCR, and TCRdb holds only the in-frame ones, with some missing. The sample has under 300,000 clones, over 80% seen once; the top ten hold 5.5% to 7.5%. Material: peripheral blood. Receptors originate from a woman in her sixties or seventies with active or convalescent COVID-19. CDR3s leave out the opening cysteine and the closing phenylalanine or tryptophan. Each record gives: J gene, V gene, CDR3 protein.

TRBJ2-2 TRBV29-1 SVEGFSRGLAYPGELF
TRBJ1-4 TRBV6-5 ASSSRQGAREKLF
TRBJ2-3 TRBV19 ATRDRAATDTQY
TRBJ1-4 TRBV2 ASTWSATNEKLF
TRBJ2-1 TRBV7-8 ASSPIVGGMDEQF
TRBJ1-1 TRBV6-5 ASSRDRGLNTEAF
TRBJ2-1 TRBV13 ASTTGGGMSYNEQF
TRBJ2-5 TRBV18 ASSPWTSGNQETQY
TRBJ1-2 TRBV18 ASSPIPGGDLEANYGYT
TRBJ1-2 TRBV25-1 ASTLRVYNYGYT
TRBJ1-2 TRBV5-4 ASSGPRTGGYGYT
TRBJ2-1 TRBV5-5 ASSLERALRQF
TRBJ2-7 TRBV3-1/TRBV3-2 ASSPPGLRVEQY
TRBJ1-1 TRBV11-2 ASSVSGRTNTEAF
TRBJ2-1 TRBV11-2 ASSSRLAGGYNEQF
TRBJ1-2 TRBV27 ASSLRGSGQGYT
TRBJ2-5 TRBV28 ASSLPTTGGKGRETQY
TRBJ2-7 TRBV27 ASSPPREAGPAYEQY
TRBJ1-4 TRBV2 ASTRDRGLTRTNEKLF
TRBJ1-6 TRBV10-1 ASSPGTGASPLH
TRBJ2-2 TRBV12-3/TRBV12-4 ASSFAGARELF
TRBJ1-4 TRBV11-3 ASSSRGQGINEKLF
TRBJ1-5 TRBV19 ASSIVDQPQH
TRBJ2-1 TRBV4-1 ASSPEGHGLAEYNEQF